This T cell receptor (beta chain) emerged from a study of molecular identifiers for immune sequencing clone quantification. Libraries used roughly 18,000 to 1,100,000 sorted naive CD8 T cells and 10%, 30% or 50% RNA input. Bulk TCR libraries used previously described methods and listed TCR primers. In TCRdb, the PCR reads were re-called with MiXCR into one record per CDR3 protein. This table has around 94,000 distinct CDR3 sequences, under 40% appearing once. V dropped 4 bases and J dropped 2 bases, with 12 bases sitting between them. The CDR3 is made up of 15 amino acids. Sequencing input: naive CD8+ T cells from blood, with Jurkat cell RNA spiked in. Subset described: FACS-sorted CD8+CD4-CCR7+CD45RA+ naive T cells. The source of this sequence is a human donor in good health. Some libraries in this study had Jurkat cell RNA spiked in. The chain has TRBV12-3 or TRBV12-4 and TRBJ2-1; D is undetermined. The CDR3 nucleotides read TGTGCCAGCAGTTACGGCGACACCCCCTACAATGAGCAGTTCTTC. This translates into CASSYGDTPYNEQFF.